This T cell receptor beta chain was retrieved from a study of T cell changes during pregnancy in multiple sclerosis. The CDR3 length is 13 residues. Trimming stripped 11 bases from V and 0 bases from J, with 13 bases between. Germline CDR1 reads MDHEN; CDR2 reads SYDVKM. The data were produced by immunoSEQ multiplex PCR, yet TCRdb's version contains in-frame clones alone and is incomplete. Seen here are 40,000 to 45,000 clones, 92% observed once, and the top ten hold around 0.52%. The TCR sequence derives from a female donor with multiple sclerosis, enrolled in a pregnancy study. The rearrangement joins TRBV28 to TRBJ1-2, with a tentative D call TRBD1 (5 bases). Sample: CD4+ T cells from peripheral blood mononuclear cells, taken in the third trimester of pregnancy. The CDR3 DNA reads TGTGCCGCAAAGGGGTTAGCTAACTATGGCTACACCTTC. It translates to CAAKGLANYGYTF.